Listed below are T cell receptor beta chains from one sample, sequenced in a study of cytomegalovirus exposure and HLA in healthy donors. Data came from immunoSEQ multiplex PCR; TCRdb stores just in-frame clones and leaves some out. The sample holds approximately 160,000 clones, roughly 70% seen once. The sample consisted of PBMCs. The receptors shown here come from a woman aged 40 to 50 in good health and CMV-seropositive. CDR3s include the opening cysteine and the closing phenylalanine or tryptophan. The D gene is left open where the match is weak. Size values are once, few and many counts, or a class for expanded clones, and some rows have none.

V	size	J	length	D	DNA	CDR3
TRBV9	once	TRBJ1-3	15	TRBD1	TGTGCCAGCAGCGTAACCGGGACAGGGGCAAACACCATATATTTT	CASSVTGTGANTIYF
TRBV7-3	NA	TRBJ2-3	15	TRBD2	TGTGCCAGCAGCCTAGCGGGAACCCCCACAGATACGCAGTATTTT	CASSLAGTPTDTQYF
TRBV2	NA	TRBJ2-5	14	TRBD2	TGTGCCAGCAGTCTAGCGGGTGTTCAAGAGACCCAGTACTTC	CASSLAGVQETQYF
TRBV6-1	NA	TRBJ1-5	13	NA	TGTGCCAGCACGGTGGCGGGTTCTTGGCCCCAGCATTTT	CASTVAGSWPQHF
TRBV5-1	NA	TRBJ1-2	14	TRBD1	TGCGCCAGCAGCTTGGGACAGGGATTCTATGGCTACCCCTTC	CASSLGQGFYGYPF
TRBV6-5	NA	TRBJ1-2	14	TRBD1	TGTGCCAGCAGTCCGGGGACAGTGGGGGGCGGCTACCCCTTC	CASSPGTVGGGYPF
TRBV12-2	few	TRBJ1-2	16	NA	TGTGCAAGTCGCTTAGAGGACAGGACAGCTAACTATGGCTACACCTTC	CASRLEDRTANYGYTF
TRBV21-1	NA	TRBJ1-2	14	NA	TGTGCCAGCAGCATGGGGGGGCCCCACCTCGGCTACACCTTC	CASSMGGPHLGYTF
TRBV27	NA	TRBJ2-7	14	NA	TGTGCCAGCAGTTTATCCCCGCAGGCCTACGAGCAGTACTTC	CASSLSPQAYEQYF
TRBV5-1	NA	TRBJ2-7	14	NA	TGCGCCAGCAGCTTTTTGGGCAGCCGCTACGAGCAGTACTTC	CASSFLGSRYEQYF
TRBV6-6	NA	TRBJ1-1	14	NA	TGTGCCAGCAGCCCCCGTACAGCAGCGGGTGAAGCTTTCTTT	CASSPRTAAGEAFF
TRBV29-1	NA	TRBJ1-1	12	TRBD1	TGCAGCGTTGACCCGACAGGGTCCGAAGCTTTCTTT	CSVDPTGSEAFF
TRBV5-8	NA	TRBJ2-1	14	TRBD2	TGTGCCAGCAGCTCAGGACTAGCCAACAATGAGCAGTTCTTC	CASSSGLANNEQFF
TRBV9	NA	TRBJ2-7	14	NA	TGTGCCAGCAGCGTAGGAGTAGGGAGCTACGAGCAGTACTTC	CASSVGVGSYEQYF
TRBV2	once	TRBJ2-1	13	NA	TGTGCCAGCAGTGGGGTCGCAGGCAATGAGCAGTTCTTC	CASSGVAGNEQFF
TRBV5-1	NA	TRBJ1-2	13	TRBD1	TGCGCCAGCAGCGCTCAGGGGGCCAGTGGCTACACCTTC	CASSAQGASGYTF
TRBV28	NA	TRBJ1-3	13	NA	TGTGCCAGCAGAGCATCAGGGGGAAACACCATATATTTT	CASRASGGNTIYF
TRBV9	NA	TRBJ1-1	14	NA	TGTGCCAGCAGCGTTACAGGGCTCAACACTGAAGCTTTCTTT	CASSVTGLNTEAFF
TRBV27	NA	TRBJ1-4	14	TRBD1	TGTGCCAGCAGTTACCGACAGGGTGCTGAAAAACTGTTTTTT	CASSYRQGAEKLFF
TRBV5-5	NA	TRBJ1-1	12	TRBD1	TGTGCCAGCAGCACCGGGACAGGGGATCTTGGTTTT	CASSTGTGDLGF
TRBV7-6	NA	TRBJ1-3	15	NA	TGTGCCAGCAGCTTTTTTTTCGGCTCTGGAAACACCATATATTTT	CASSFFFGSGNTIYF
TRBV6-6	NA	TRBJ2-5	15	TRBD1	TGTGCCAGCAGTCACGGACAGGGGATACAAGAGACCCAGTACTTC	CASSHGQGIQETQYF
TRBV10-3	NA	TRBJ2-5	15	TRBD1	TGTGCCATCAGTGGGGAGACAGGGCAAAGAGAGACCCAGTACTTC	CAISGETGQRETQYF
TRBV28	once	TRBJ1-1	14	NA	TGTGCCAGCAGTCCCCACTCGGGGAACACTGAAGCTTTCTTT	CASSPHSGNTEAFF
TRBV5-1	NA	TRBJ2-2	15	NA	TGCGCCAGCAGCTTGGATCCCGTAAACACCGGGGAGCTGTTTTTT	CASSLDPVNTGELFF
TRBV25-1	NA	TRBJ2-7	13	NA	TGTGCCAGCAGTGAATTCGGTCGGTACGAGCAGTACTTC	CASSEFGRYEQYF
TRBV6-1	few	TRBJ2-2	17	NA	TGTGCCAGCAGTGAAGCGCTCTGGGGGGCGAACACCGGGGAGCTGTTTTTT	CASSEALWGANTGELFF
TRBV5-5	NA	TRBJ2-7	14	NA	TGTGCCAGCAGCCCTACGGGGAGCTCCTACGAGCAGTACTTC	CASSPTGSSYEQYF
TRBV11-2	NA	TRBJ2-7	14	NA	TGTGCCAGCAGCCTAGAGAACAGGGCCTACGAGCAGTACTTC	CASSLENRAYEQYF
TRBV19	NA	TRBJ2-3	16	NA	TGTGCCAGTTTATTAGCTTGGGGGCCCGTCACAGATACGCAGTATTTT	CASLLAWGPVTDTQYF
TRBV2	NA	TRBJ2-2	16	TRBD1	TGTGCCAGCACCCTAACGACAGGGCCGAACACCGGGGAGCTGTTTTTT	CASTLTTGPNTGELFF
TRBV10-3	few	TRBJ1-4	14	TRBD1	TGTGCCATCAGTAAAGGACAGGGTGGAGAAAAACTGTTTTTT	CAISKGQGGEKLFF
TRBV4-2	NA	TRBJ2-1	17	TRBD1	TGTGCCAGCAGCCAGCCTGATCCGGGACAGGGGGCAAATGAGCAGTTCTTC	CASSQPDPGQGANEQFF
TRBV11-1	once	TRBJ2-3	15	NA	TGTGCCAGCAGCTTAGAGGACAGCGCCACAGATACGCAGTATTTT	CASSLEDSATDTQYF
TRBV15	NA	TRBJ1-3	17	NA	TGTGCCACCAGCGGATACCCTCCCGGGGGCTCTGGAAACACCATATATTTT	CATSGYPPGGSGNTIYF
TRBV7-2	NA	TRBJ1-1	14	NA	TGTGCCAGCAGCACAGCGGGGGGTAACACTGAAGCTTTCTTT	CASSTAGGNTEAFF
TRBV7-2	NA	TRBJ2-7	15	TRBD1	TGTGCCAGCAGCTTACCAGGACAGGGAACCTACGAGCAGTACTTC	CASSLPGQGTYEQYF
TRBV5-4	NA	TRBJ1-2	14	TRBD1	TGTGCCAGCAGCATCCGACAGGGTCGAAATGGCTACACCTTC	CASSIRQGRNGYTF
TRBV28	NA	TRBJ2-7	14	NA	TGTGCCAGCATCTCGGGACACCACTCCTACGAGCAGTACTTC	CASISGHHSYEQYF
TRBV5-1	NA	TRBJ2-1	16	TRBD2	TGCGCCAGCAGCCTCAGCGGGGGGAGCTCCTACAATGAGCAGTTCTTC	CASSLSGGSSYNEQFF
TRBV7-3	NA	TRBJ1-3	15	NA	TGTGCCAGCAGCTTAATCGCCGGGGGTGGAAACACCATATATTTT	CASSLIAGGGNTIYF
TRBV19	NA	TRBJ1-2	10	TRBD1	TGTGCCAGTGGACAGGGAGGCTACACCTTC	CASGQGGYTF
TRBV25-1	NA	TRBJ1-2	14	TRBD1	TGTGCCAGCAGTAGGAATGACAGGGGCTATGGCTACACCTTC	CASSRNDRGYGYTF
TRBV6-1	NA	TRBJ2-3	13	NA	TGTGCCAGCGGGACTCGGTCGGCAGATACGCAGTATTTT	CASGTRSADTQYF
TRBV25-1	few	TRBJ1-6	16	NA	TGTGCCAGCAGTGAATCGAGAGACTCCTATAATTCACCCCTCCACTTT	CASSESRDSYNSPLHF
TRBV7-9	NA	TRBJ2-2	14	NA	TGTGCCAGCAGCCAACAGGCGAGCACCGGGGAGCTGTTTTTT	CASSQQASTGELFF
TRBV5-6	NA	TRBJ1-1	14	NA	TGTGCCAGCAGCTTGGCGGGAACGAACACTGAAGCTTTCTTT	CASSLAGTNTEAFF
TRBV7-3	NA	TRBJ2-3	15	TRBD2	TGTGCCAGCACCCCGGGACTAGCGGGCACAGATACGCAGTATTTT	CASTPGLAGTDTQYF
TRBV4-3	NA	TRBJ2-7	14	TRBD2	TGCGCCAGCAGCCAAGGACTAGCGAACTACGAGCAGTACTTC	CASSQGLANYEQYF
TRBV5-4	few	TRBJ2-1	16	TRBD1	TGTGCCAGCAGCCTCTACACCGGGACAGGGTCTGAAGAGCAGTTCTTC	CASSLYTGTGSEEQFF
TRBV19	NA	TRBJ1-6	15	NA	TGTGCCAGTAGTATTGAGGACAGTAATAATTCACCCCTCCACTTT	CASSIEDSNNSPLHF
TRBV12-5	NA	TRBJ2-1	18	TRBD2	TGTGCTAGTGGTTTGCCCAGATCTAGCGGTCCCTGGGAGAATGAGCAGTTCTTC	CASGLPRSSGPWENEQFF
TRBV19	NA	TRBJ1-1	14	NA	TGTGCCAGTAGTCCGAGGACAGTTCTGACTGAAGCTTTCTTT	CASSPRTVLTEAFF